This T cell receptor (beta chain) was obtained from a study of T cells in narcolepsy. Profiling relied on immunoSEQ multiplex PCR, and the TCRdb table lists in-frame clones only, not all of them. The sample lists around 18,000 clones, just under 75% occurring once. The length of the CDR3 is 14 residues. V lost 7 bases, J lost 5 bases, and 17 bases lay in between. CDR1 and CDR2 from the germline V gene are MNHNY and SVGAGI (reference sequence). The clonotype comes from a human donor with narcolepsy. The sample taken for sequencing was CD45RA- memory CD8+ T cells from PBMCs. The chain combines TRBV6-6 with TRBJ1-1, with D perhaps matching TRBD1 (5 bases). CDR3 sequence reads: CASTDRGAPTEAFF. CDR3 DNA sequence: TGTGCCAGCACCGATCGAGGGGCGCCGACTGAAGCTTTCTTT.